These 17 T cell receptor beta chains originate from one sample sequenced in a study of blood T cell repertoires in COVID-19 (dated by TCRdb to about 2020). Library construction relied on the immunoSEQ multiplex PCR assay. What TCRdb holds here is the immuneACCESS table cut down to in-frame rearrangements. Part of the clones is not present; checked against another copy, under half of the missing clones reflect an unresolved V gene, and the others are unexplained. The sample data list 99,000 or so clones, and 91% of these were observed just once. 5% to 6.5% of the sample goes to the ten largest clones. Sequences were obtained from peripheral blood. These receptors all stem from a human donor in a cohort sampled during active COVID-19.

The chain joins TRBV2 to TRBJ2-1, with 12 bases that match TRBD2. Trimming took 2 bases from V and 5 from J; bases not matched to a gene: 13. The CDR3 length is 19 residues. Germline V CDR1 and CDR2: SNHLY, FYNNEI. The CDR3 nucleotides read TGTGCCAGCAGTGAAATAGGAGCTAGCGGGGGGGGCCCCCACAATGAGCAGTTCTTC. This encodes CASSEIGASGGGPHNEQFF.

The chain couples TRBV7-9 to TRBJ1-4; D remains unclear. The V end lost 6 bases, the J end lost 10 bases, and 15 bases lay between the germline ends. Germline-derived CDR1 and CDR2 are SEHNR and FQNEAQ (reference sequence). This CDR3 comprises 13 residues. This CDR3 reads CASSVPGVGKLFF. CDR3 DNA: TGTGCCAGCAGTGTCCCCGGAGTAGGAAAACTGTTTTTT.

The rearrangement joins TRBV5-1 to TRBJ2-2; TRBD2 aligns across 9 bases. The CDR3 contains 16 residues. V trimming: 8 bases; J trimming: 7 bases; junction bases outside the gene matches: 15. Germline V CDR1 and CDR2: SGHRS, YFSETQ. Written as DNA, the CDR3 is TGCGCCAGTCGGCTTCTTAGCGGGGGAAAGGACGGGGAGCTGTTTTTT. Amino acids: CASRLLSGGKDGELFF.

The chain carries TRBV9 and TRBJ2-1; 13 positions match TRBD2. CDR1 is SGDLS, CDR2 YYNGEE, per germline. CDR3 size: 17 residues. V trimming: 3 bases; J trimming: 0 bases; junction bases outside the gene matches: 3. The CDR3 loop is CASSAGTSGASYNEQFF. Here the CDR3 DNA reads TGTGCCAGCAGCGCAGGGACTAGCGGGGCCTCCTACAATGAGCAGTTCTTC. The full variable domain, in which reference TRBV9 and TRBJ2-1 provide the parts outside the CDR3, is DSGVTQTPKHLITATGQRVTLRCSPRSGDLSVYWYQQSLDQGLQFLIQYYNGEERAKGNILERFSAQQFPDLHSELNLSSLELGDSALYFCASSAGTSGASYNEQFFGPGTRLTVL.

The CDR3 reads CASSLGDRGGEQYF. CDR3 sequence (DNA): TGTGCCAGCAGCTTAGGGGACAGGGGAGGTGAGCAGTACTTC. This chain connects TRBV7-9 to TRBJ2-7; 10 bases align to TRBD1. This CDR3 has 14 residues. Germline V gives CDR1 SEHNR, CDR2 FQNEAQ (reference sequence). V was pared by 1 base and J by 7 bases, with 4 bases of the junction left unmatched.

The genes are TRBV19 and TRBJ1-1, with a tentative D call TRBD1 (5 bases). V lost 5 bases and J lost 2, with 6 bases in between. Germline-derived CDR1 and CDR2 are LNHDA and SQIVND (reference sequence). CDR3 length: 12 residues. Written as DNA, the CDR3 is TGTGCCAGTAGTCAGGGAAACACTGAAGCTTTCTTT. Encoded protein: CASSQGNTEAFF.

The chain joins TRBV9 to TRBJ1-4; 7 positions match TRBD1. There are 14 residues in the CDR3. The V segment lost 4 bases and the J segment 11 bases; nucleotides outside the gene matches: 11. The V gene's germline CDR1 is SGDLS and CDR2 YYNGEE. The CDR3 loop reads CASSPQGVRGKLFF. In DNA, the CDR3 is TGTGCCAGCAGCCCACAGGGCGTCAGGGGGAAACTGTTTTTT.

The V and J genes are TRBV30 and TRBJ2-5, with TRBD2 matching over 15 bases. Per the germline V gene, CDR1 is GTSNPN and CDR2 is SVGIG (reference sequence). This CDR3 comprises 16 residues. V gave up 3 bases and J gave up 5 bases; unmatched junction bases: 7. The CDR3 loop reads CAWSHGLAGGRETQYF. In DNA, the CDR3 is TGTGCCTGGAGCCATGGACTAGCGGGGGGGCGGGAGACCCAGTACTTC.

This chain uses TRBV18 with TRBJ2-7; TRBD1 aligns across 9 bases. The J segment lost 1 base and the V segment lost 3 bases, leaving 10 bases of the junction unmatched. Germline CDR1 is KGHSH and CDR2 is LQKENI. The CDR3 contains 17 residues. The CDR3 DNA sequence: TGTGCCAGCTCACCCCAGGGGGTAGGACAGGGGTCCTACGAGCAGTACTTC. The encoded protein is CASSPQGVGQGSYEQYF. The full variable domain, with the rest looked up from reference TRBV18 and TRBJ2-7, is NAGVMQNPRHLVRRRGQEARLRCSPMKGHSHVYWYRQLPEEGLKFMVYLQKENIIDESGMPKERFSAEFPKEGPSILRIQQVVRGDSAAYFCASSPQGVGQGSYEQYFGPGTRLTVT.

This clone was seen once. The chain recombines TRBV6-2 or TRBV6-3 with TRBJ1-6, with 7 bases matching TRBD1. V lost 2 bases, J lost 5 bases, and 3 bases stayed unmatched. The CDR3 runs to 15 residues. CDR1 MNHEY and CDR2 SVGEGT come from the germline V gene. The CDR3 loop is CASSYRTGHNSPLHF. As DNA, the CDR3 is TGTGCCAGCAGTTACCGGACAGGACATAATTCACCCCTCCACTTT.

V usage is TRBV5-4 and J usage is TRBJ2-3, with 8 positions matching TRBD1. Germline-derived CDR1 and CDR2 are SGHNT and YYREEE (reference sequence). With 4 bases clipped from V and 6 bases from J, the junction kept 10 bases outside the gene matches. The CDR3 is 15 amino acids. The chain's CDR3 is CASSIFLTGVDTQYF. Written as DNA, the CDR3 is TGTGCCAGCAGCATATTCTTGACAGGGGTGGATACGCAGTATTTT.

The V gene is TRBV28, the J gene TRBJ1-5; tentative D call: TRBD1 (5 bases). The CDR3 extends over 15 amino acids. Germline V gene data show CDR1 as MDHEN and CDR2 as SYDVKM. Trimming took 4 bases from V and 1 from J, leaving 11 bases between them. CDR3 nucleotide sequence: TGTGCCAGCAGTTCGGACACGGAAAGCAATCAGCCCCAGCATTTT. It yields the protein CASSSDTESNQPQHF. Full variable domain (rest looked up from reference TRBV28 and TRBJ1-5): DVKVTQSSRYLVKRTGEKVFLECVQDMDHENMFWYRQDPGLGLRLIYFSYDVKMKEKGDIPEGYSVSREKKERFSLILESASTNQTSMYLCASSSDTESNQPQHFGDGTRLSIL.

The genes are TRBV9 and TRBJ2-1; 7 nucleotides agree with TRBD2. Per germline, CDR1 SGDLS and CDR2 YYNGEE. The CDR3 is made up of 15 amino acids. The V gene end was trimmed by 0 bases and the J gene end by 4 bases; junction bases not matched to a gene: 4. This CDR3 reads CASSVDSGLYNEQFF. The CDR3 DNA reads TGTGCCAGCAGCGTAGATAGCGGGTTATACAATGAGCAGTTCTTC. The variable domain in full, completed from reference TRBV9 and TRBJ2-1, reads DSGVTQTPKHLITATGQRVTLRCSPRSGDLSVYWYQQSLDQGLQFLIQYYNGEERAKGNILERFSAQQFPDLHSELNLSSLELGDSALYFCASSVDSGLYNEQFFGPGTRLTVL.

The V and J genes are TRBV28 and TRBJ2-1; D call uncertain. Germline assignment: CDR1 MDHEN and CDR2 SYDVKM. The V end lost 7 bases, the J end lost 0 bases, and 10 bases lay between the germline ends. This CDR3 has 14 amino acids. CDR3 loop: CASIPGGSYNEQFF. CDR3 sequence (DNA): TGTGCCAGCATCCCCGGCGGCTCCTACAATGAGCAGTTCTTC.

This clone appeared once. The CDR3 sequence: CASRADWVGTGELFF. The CDR3 DNA is TGCGCCAGCAGAGCGGACTGGGTTGGCACCGGGGAGCTGTTTTTT. The V call is TRBV4-3, the J call TRBJ2-2; D perhaps matches TRBD2 (5 bases). Germline CDR1 LGHNA, CDR2 YSLEER. Trimming removed 6 bases at V and 4 bases at J, with 15 bases between. The CDR3 consists of 15 residues.

This clone was detected only once. This sequence joins TRBV13 and TRBJ2-5, with a tentative D call TRBD2 (6 bases). V was pared by 5 bases and J by 4 bases, with 17 bases between. The length of the CDR3 is 15 residues. CDR1 is PRHDT and CDR2 is FYEKMQ in the germline V gene (reference sequence). The CDR3 nucleotides read TGTGCCAGCAGCCCCCCTTCGGCGCGGGGAGAGACCCAGTACTTC. Its translation: CASSPPSARGETQYF.

The chain has TRBV21-1 and TRBJ1-1; TRBD1 was called by the table and not checked on the DNA. TRBV21-1 is listed as a pseudogene. This CDR3 has 16 amino acids. In nucleotides, the CDR3 is TGTGCCAGCAGCAAAGACAGTGAACAGAAGAACACTGAAGCTTTCTTT. It yields the protein CASSKDSEQKNTEAFF.